A selection of T cell receptor beta chains follows, all from one sample in a study of shared clonotypes between healthy human individuals. Clones were sequenced by immunoSEQ multiplex PCR, and TCRdb holds only the in-frame ones, with some missing. The sample carries over a million clones, roughly 95% recorded once. The specimen sequenced was naive CD4+ T cells sorted from blood. The receptors derive from a man aged 25-45 years in good health. Each CDR3 is given with its conserved first and last residue. D genes are given only for firm matches. A row's size may be missing; if present it is once, few, many or a size class.

CDR3 protein,CDR3 DNA,V gene,clone size,D gene,J gene
CASSEYSEAFF,TGTGCCAGCAGTGAATACTCTGAAGCTTTCTTT,TRBV2,NA,NA,TRBJ1-1
CAIRVGGIAGVTDTQYF,TGTGCCATCAGGGTTGGGGGAATAGCGGGAGTCACAGATACGCAGTATTTT,TRBV10-3,NA,TRBD2,TRBJ2-3
CASSRLVGGGTEAFF,TGTGCCAGCAGCCGATTGGTAGGGGGGGGCACTGAAGCTTTCTTT,TRBV7-2,NA,NA,TRBJ1-1
CATSGGDRDQPQHF,TGTGCCACCAGCGGGGGGGACAGAGATCAGCCCCAGCATTTT,TRBV15,NA,TRBD1,TRBJ1-5
CASSPLRMNTEAFF,TGTGCCAGTAGTCCATTGAGGATGAACACTGAAGCTTTCTTT,TRBV19,NA,NA,TRBJ1-1
CSYLRDARGNEQFF,TGCAGTTACCTCCGGGACGCAAGAGGGAATGAGCAGTTCTTC,TRBV29-1,once,NA,TRBJ2-1
CATRGKSSTNEKLFF,TGTGCCACCAGAGGTAAAAGCTCAACTAATGAAAAACTGTTTTTT,TRBV15,NA,NA,TRBJ1-4
CASSESGAGRETQYF,TGCGCCAGCAGTGAGTCTGGGGCAGGGAGAGAGACCCAGTACTTC,TRBV10-1,NA,NA,TRBJ2-5
CASSTGKGGTDTQYF,TGTGCCAGTAGTACAGGGAAGGGAGGCACAGATACGCAGTATTTT,TRBV6-4,NA,NA,TRBJ2-3
CASLALTSGVTNTQYF,TGTGCCAGCCTAGCCCTGACTAGCGGAGTCACAAATACGCAGTATTTT,TRBV2,NA,TRBD2,TRBJ2-3
CASSFRGVMGETQYF,TGTGCCAGCAGTTTTAGGGGAGTGATGGGAGAGACCCAGTACTTC,TRBV28,NA,NA,TRBJ2-5
CASSWDRGGNQPQHF,TGTGCCAGCAGTTGGGACAGGGGAGGCAATCAGCCCCAGCATTTT,TRBV2,NA,TRBD1,TRBJ1-5
CSVETDTDTQYF,TGCAGCGTTGAAACGGACACAGATACGCAGTATTTT,TRBV29-1,once,NA,TRBJ2-3
CASIPRGIANQPQHF,TGTGCCAGTATTCCGAGAGGGATCGCAAATCAGCCCCAGCATTTT,TRBV19,NA,NA,TRBJ1-5
CASSPGPSNEQFF,TGTGCCAGCAGCCCGGGACCGAGCAATGAGCAGTTCTTC,TRBV7-2,NA,NA,TRBJ2-1
CASSSSVSGRGSYEQYF,TGTGCCAGCAGCTCCTCCGTTAGCGGGAGAGGTTCCTACGAGCAGTACTTC,TRBV7-9,NA,TRBD2,TRBJ2-7
CSVRQGWVVGYTF,TGCAGCGTTAGACAGGGTTGGGTAGTGGGCTACACCTTC,TRBV29-1,NA,TRBD1,TRBJ1-2
CVPAKRTNTGELFF,TGTGTCCCGGCTAAGCGGACGAACACCGGGGAGCTGTTTTTT,TRBV2,NA,NA,TRBJ2-2
CASSITWGDTQYF,TGTGCCAGTAGTATAACCTGGGGAGATACGCAGTATTTT,TRBV19,NA,NA,TRBJ2-3
CASTLRGGDRTWELFF,TGTGCCAGTACTCTGAGGGGAGGGGACAGGACCTGGGAGCTGTTTTTT,TRBV19,NA,NA,TRBJ2-2